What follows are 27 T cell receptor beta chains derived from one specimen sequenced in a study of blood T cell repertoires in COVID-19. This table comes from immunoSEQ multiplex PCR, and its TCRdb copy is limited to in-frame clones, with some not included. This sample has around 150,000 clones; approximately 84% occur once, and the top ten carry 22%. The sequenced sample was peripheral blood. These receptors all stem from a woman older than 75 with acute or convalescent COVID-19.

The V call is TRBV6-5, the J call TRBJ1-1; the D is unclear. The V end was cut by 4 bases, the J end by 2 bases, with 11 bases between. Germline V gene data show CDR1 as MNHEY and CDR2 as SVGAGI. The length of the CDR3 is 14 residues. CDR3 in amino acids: CASSSGSLNTEAFF. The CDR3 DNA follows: TGTGCCAGCAGTTCGGGGTCGCTAAACACTGAAGCTTTCTTT.

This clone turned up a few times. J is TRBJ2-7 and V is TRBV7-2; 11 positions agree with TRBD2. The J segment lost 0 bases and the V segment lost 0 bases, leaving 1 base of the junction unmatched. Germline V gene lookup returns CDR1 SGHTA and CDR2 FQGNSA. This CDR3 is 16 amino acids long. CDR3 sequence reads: CASSLAGTSGSYEQYF. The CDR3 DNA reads TGTGCCAGCAGCTTAGCGGGGACTAGCGGCTCCTACGAGCAGTACTTC.

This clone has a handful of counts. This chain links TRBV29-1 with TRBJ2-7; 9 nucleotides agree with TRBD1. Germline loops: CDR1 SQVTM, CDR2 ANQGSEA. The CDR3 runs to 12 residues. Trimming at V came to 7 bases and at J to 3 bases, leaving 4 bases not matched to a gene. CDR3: CSAGTGYYEQYF. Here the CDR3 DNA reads TGCAGCGCCGGGACAGGGTACTACGAGCAGTACTTC.

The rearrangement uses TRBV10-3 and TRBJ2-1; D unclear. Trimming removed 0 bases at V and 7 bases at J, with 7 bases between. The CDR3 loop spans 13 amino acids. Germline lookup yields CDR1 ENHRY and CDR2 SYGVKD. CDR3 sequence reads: CAISESSRNEQFF. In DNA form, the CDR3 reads TGTGCCATCAGTGAGTCATCTAGGAATGAGCAGTTCTTC.

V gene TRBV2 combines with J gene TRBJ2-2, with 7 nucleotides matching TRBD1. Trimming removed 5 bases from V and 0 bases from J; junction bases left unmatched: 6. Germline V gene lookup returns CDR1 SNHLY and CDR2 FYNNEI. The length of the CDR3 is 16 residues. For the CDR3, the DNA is TGTGCCAGCAGTTCACAGGGGCCGTCGAACACCGGGGAGCTGTTTTTT. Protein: CASSSQGPSNTGELFF.

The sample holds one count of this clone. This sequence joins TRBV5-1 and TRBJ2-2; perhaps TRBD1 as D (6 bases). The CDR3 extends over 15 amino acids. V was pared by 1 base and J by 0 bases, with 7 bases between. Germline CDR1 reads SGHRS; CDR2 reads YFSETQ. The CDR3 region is CASSLRGSNTGELFF. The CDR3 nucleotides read TGCGCCAGCAGCTTGAGGGGGTCGAACACCGGGGAGCTGTTTTTT.

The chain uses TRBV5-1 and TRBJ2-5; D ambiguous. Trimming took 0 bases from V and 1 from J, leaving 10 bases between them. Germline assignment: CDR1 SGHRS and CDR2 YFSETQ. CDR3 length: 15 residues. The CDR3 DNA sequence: TGCGCCAGCAGCTTGGTTCCGGAGACCCAAGAGACCCAGTACTTC. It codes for CASSLVPETQETQYF.

The CDR3 sequence is CASETSGNTIYF. The CDR3 region has the DNA TGTGCCAGTGAAACTTCTGGAAACACCATATATTTT. The V and J genes are TRBV19 and TRBJ1-3, with D uncertain. The CDR3 is 12 residues long. Germline CDR1 LNHDA, CDR2 SQIVND (reference sequence). The germline V and J ends were trimmed by 8 bases and 1 base, with 6 bases remaining between them.

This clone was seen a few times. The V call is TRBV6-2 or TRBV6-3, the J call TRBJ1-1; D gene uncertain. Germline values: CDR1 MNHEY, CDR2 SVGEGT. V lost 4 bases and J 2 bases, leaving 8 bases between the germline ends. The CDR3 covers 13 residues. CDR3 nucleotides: TGTGCCAGCAGTTTCAGAATCAACACTGAAGCTTTCTTT. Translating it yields CASSFRINTEAFF.

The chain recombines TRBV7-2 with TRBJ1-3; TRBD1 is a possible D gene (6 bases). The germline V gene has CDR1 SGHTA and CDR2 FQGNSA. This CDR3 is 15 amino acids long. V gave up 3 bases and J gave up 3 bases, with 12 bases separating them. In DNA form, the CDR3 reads TGTGCCAGCAGCTTTACAGGGAGCATTGGAAACACCATATATTTT. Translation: CASSFTGSIGNTIYF.

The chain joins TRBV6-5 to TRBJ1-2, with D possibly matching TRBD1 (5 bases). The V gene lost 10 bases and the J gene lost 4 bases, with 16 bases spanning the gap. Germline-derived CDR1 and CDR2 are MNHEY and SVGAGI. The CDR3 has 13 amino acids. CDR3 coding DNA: TGTGCCACCGCCCTGACAGCATTCTATGGCTACACCTTC. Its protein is CATALTAFYGYTF.

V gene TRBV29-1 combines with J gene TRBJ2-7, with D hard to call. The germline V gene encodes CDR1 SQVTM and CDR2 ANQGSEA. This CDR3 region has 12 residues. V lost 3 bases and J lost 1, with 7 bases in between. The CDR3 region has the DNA TGCAGCGTTGAGTTTTCTTCCTACGAGCAGTACTTC. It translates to CSVEFSSYEQYF.

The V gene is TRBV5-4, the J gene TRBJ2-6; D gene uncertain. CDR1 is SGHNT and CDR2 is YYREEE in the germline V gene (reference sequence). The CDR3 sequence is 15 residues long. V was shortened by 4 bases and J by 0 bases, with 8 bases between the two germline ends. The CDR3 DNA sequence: TGTGCCAGCAGCGGGTGGAGCTCTGGGGCCAACGTCCTGACTTTC. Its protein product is CASSGWSSGANVLTF.

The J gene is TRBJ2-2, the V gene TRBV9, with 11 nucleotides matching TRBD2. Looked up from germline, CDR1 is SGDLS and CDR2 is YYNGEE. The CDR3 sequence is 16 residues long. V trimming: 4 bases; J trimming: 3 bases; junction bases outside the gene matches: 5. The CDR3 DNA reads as TGTGCCAGCAGCCTCATAGCGGGAGGGGACACCGGGGAGCTGTTTTTT. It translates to CASSLIAGGDTGELFF.

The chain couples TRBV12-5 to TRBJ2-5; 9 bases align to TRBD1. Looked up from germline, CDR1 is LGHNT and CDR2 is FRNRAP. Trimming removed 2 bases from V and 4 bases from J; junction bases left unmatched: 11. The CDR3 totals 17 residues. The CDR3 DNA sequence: TGTGCTAGTGGTTTGACGATCGGGACAGGGAGGGGAGAGACCCAGTACTTC. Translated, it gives CASGLTIGTGRGETQYF.

The CDR3 spells CATSTDGNQPQHF. In DNA, the CDR3 is TGTGCCACCAGTACCGACGGGAATCAGCCCCAGCATTTT. The rearrangement links TRBV15 to TRBJ1-5; D not certain. This CDR3 has 13 residues. The germline V and J ends were trimmed by 6 bases and 4 bases, with 10 bases remaining between them. CDR1 LNHNV and CDR2 YYDKDF come from the germline V gene (reference sequence).

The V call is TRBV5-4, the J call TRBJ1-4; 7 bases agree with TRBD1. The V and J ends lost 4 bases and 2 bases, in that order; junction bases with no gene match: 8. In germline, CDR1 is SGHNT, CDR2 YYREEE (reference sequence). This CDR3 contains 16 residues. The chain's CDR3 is CASSRTTGRTNEKLFF. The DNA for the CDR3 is TGTGCCAGCAGCCGCACGACAGGGAGGACTAATGAAAAACTGTTTTTT.

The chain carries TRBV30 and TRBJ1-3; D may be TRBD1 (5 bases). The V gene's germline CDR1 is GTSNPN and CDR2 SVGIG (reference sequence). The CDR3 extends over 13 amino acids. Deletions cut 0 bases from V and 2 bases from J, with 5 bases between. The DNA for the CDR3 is TGTGCCTGGAGTGTAGGGGCTGGAAACACCATATATTTT. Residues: CAWSVGAGNTIYF.

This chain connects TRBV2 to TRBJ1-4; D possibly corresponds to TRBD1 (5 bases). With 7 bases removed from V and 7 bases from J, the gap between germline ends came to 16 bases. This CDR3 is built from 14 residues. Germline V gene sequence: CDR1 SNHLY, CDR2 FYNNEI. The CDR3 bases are TGTGCCAGCATGGGGCATAGAAGTGGTGAAAAACTGTTTTTT. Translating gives CASMGHRSGEKLFF.

The CDR3 protein is CASSYHTGTANYGYTF. CDR3 coding DNA: TGTGCCAGTAGTTATCATACAGGGACAGCTAACTATGGCTACACCTTC. The J gene is TRBJ1-2, the V gene TRBV19, with 7 bases aligning to TRBD1. CDR3 size: 16 residues. Germline V gene sequence: CDR1 LNHDA, CDR2 SQIVND (reference sequence). The junction had 9 bases not matched to a gene; V was cut back by 5 bases and J by 0 bases.

This CDR3 reads CASSSGGGSYEQYF. CDR3 nucleotide sequence: TGTGCCAGCAGCTCGGGCGGCGGGTCCTACGAGCAGTACTTC. The chain uses TRBV7-9 and TRBJ2-7, with a possible D match to TRBD2 (5 bases). Germline CDR1 and CDR2: SEHNR and FQNEAQ (reference sequence). The CDR3 consists of 14 residues. Trimming took 4 bases from V and 1 from J, leaving 11 bases between them.

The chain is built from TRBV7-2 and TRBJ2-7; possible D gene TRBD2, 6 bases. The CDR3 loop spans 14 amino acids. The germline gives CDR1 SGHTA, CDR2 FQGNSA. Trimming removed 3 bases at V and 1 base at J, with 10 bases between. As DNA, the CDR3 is TGTGCCAGCAGCTTTTTCCGGGAGTCCTACGAGCAGTACTTC. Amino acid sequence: CASSFFRESYEQYF.

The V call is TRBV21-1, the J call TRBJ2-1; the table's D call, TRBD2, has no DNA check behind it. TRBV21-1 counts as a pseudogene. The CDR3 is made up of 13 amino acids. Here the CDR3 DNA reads TGTGCCAGCAGCAAGACTAGACTCTATGAGCAGTTCTTC. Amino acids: CASSKTRLYEQFF.

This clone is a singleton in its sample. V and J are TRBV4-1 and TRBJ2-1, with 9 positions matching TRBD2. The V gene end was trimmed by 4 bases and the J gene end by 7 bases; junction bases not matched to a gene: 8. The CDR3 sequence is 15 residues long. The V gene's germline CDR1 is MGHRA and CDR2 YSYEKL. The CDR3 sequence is CASSPGAGGPNEQFF. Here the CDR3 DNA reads TGCGCCAGCAGCCCCGGGGCGGGAGGGCCAAATGAGCAGTTCTTC.

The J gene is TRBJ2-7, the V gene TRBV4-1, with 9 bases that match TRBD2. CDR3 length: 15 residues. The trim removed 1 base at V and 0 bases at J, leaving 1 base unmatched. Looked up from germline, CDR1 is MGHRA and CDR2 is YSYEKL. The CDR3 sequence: CASSQGTSDSYEQYF. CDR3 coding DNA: TGCGCCAGCAGCCAAGGGACTAGCGACTCCTACGAGCAGTACTTC.

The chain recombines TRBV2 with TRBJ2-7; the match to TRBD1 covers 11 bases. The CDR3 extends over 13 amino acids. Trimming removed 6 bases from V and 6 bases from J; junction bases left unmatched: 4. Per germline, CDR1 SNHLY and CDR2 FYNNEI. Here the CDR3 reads CASSRTGGLEQYF. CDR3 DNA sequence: TGTGCCAGCAGCCGGACAGGGGGCCTCGAGCAGTACTTC.

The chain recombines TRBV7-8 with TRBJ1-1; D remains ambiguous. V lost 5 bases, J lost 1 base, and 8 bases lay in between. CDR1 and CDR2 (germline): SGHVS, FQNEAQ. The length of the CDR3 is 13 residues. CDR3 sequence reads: CASSPRGNTEAFF. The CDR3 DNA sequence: TGTGCCAGCAGCCCGCGGGGGAACACTGAAGCTTTCTTT.